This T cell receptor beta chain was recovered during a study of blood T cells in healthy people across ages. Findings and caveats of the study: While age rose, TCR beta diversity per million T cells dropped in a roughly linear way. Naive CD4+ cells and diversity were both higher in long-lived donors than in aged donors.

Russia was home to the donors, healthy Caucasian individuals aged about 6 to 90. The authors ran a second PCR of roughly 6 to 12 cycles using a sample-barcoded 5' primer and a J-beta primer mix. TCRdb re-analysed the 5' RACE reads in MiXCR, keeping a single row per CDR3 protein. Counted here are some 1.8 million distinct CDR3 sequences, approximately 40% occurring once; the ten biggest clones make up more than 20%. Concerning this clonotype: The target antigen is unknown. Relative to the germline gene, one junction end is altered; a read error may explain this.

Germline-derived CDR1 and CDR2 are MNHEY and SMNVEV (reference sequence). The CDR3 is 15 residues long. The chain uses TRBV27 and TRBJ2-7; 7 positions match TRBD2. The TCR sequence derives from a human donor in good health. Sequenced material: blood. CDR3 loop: CASSLGGGARYKQYF. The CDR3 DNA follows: TGTGCCAGCAGTTTAGGCGGGGGAGCCCGCTACAAGCAGTACTTC.